This T cell receptor (beta chain) was documented in a study of blood T cell repertoires in COVID-19. In the study overall: Sites across the United States, Italy and Spain contributed samples from acute and convalescent COVID-19. From T cells, B-cell-depleted T cells, or PBMCs came the material, which was cDNA or gDNA.

Per the original data handling: Reference gene primer amplification gave estimated nucleated cell counts. TCRdb's copy holds only in-frame clones and misses some; the assay was immunoSEQ multiplex PCR. V, J and clone size are those of that table, while D and trimming were read from the DNA. The sample shows more than 95,000 clones, about 90% of them seen only once. The sequence derives from a man between 65 and 79 years old who had recovered from COVID-19. The material sequenced was peripheral blood.

The CDR3: CATGQGVAYEQYF. The CDR3 DNA reads as TGTGCCACCGGACAGGGGGTCGCCTACGAGCAGTACTTC. This rearrangement joins TRBV10-3 to TRBJ2-7, with 10 nucleotides matching TRBD1. The CDR3 length is 13 residues. The V gene end was trimmed by 10 bases and the J gene end by 2 bases; junction bases not matched to a gene: 5. The germline V gene encodes CDR1 ENHRY and CDR2 SYGVKD.